This T cell receptor beta chain comes out of a study of blood T cell repertoires in COVID-19. As for the study in general: COVID-19 samples from acute and convalescent phases originated in the United States, Italy and Spain. Sources were T cells, B-cell-depleted T cells, or PBMCs; the material itself was cDNA or gDNA.

Trimming pared 3 bases from V and 7 bases from J, leaving 10 bases between. This CDR3 is 12 amino acids long. CDR1 LNHDA and CDR2 SQIVND come from the germline V gene (reference sequence). Original analysis: Amplifying reference gene primers gave estimates of nucleated cell counts. Assay: immunoSEQ multiplex PCR; the TCRdb copy retains only in-frame clones and omits some. The DNA gave D and trimming, while V, J and clone size come from that table. The profile shows tens of thousands of clones, roughly 80% of them singletons. The J gene is TRBJ2-7, the V gene TRBV19, with D unclear. The source of this sequence is a man older than 75 with acute or convalescent COVID-19. The sequenced sample was peripheral blood. The CDR3 reads CASSISGREQYF. The CDR3 DNA reads as TGTGCCAGTAGTATTTCAGGAAGAGAGCAGTACTTC.